Listed below are T cell receptor beta chains from one sample, sequenced in a study of monozygotic twins with inflammatory bowel disease. Each CDR3 protein gets one entry in TCRdb, which reprocessed the 5' RACE reads and gives no DNA. The repertoire table contains 170,000 or so distinct CDR3 sequences. The specimen sequenced was blood. These receptors all stem from a human donor with ulcerative colitis or Crohn's disease, or a healthy co-twin of an affected twin (not recorded which). The CDR3 runs from the conserved cysteine through the conserved F or W.

j_call v_call cdr3_aa
TRBJ2-2 TRBV4-3 CASSQTSSGRKNTGELFF
TRBJ1-2 TRBV7-9 CASSPPGQLYGYTF
TRBJ2-5 TRBV3-1 CASSQAGTQYF
TRBJ1-2 TRBV10-2 CASKSPGGDGYTF
TRBJ2-3 TRBV4-3 CASSPGVAGGADTQYF
TRBJ1-6 TRBV7-6 CASSRIIGTGYSPLHF
TRBJ2-7 TRBV6-5 CASSYSKTGGFYEQYF
TRBJ2-5 TRBV18 CASSPSETQYF
TRBJ1-6 TRBV27 CASSSYSSPSWYNSPLHF
TRBJ2-7 TRBV7-2 CASSPFRDRVFGYEQYF
TRBJ2-7 TRBV10-2 CASSENFLYEQYF
TRBJ2-4 TRBV2 CASRLSGGAKNIQYF
TRBJ1-6 TRBV25-1 CASSPAGGSYSPLHF
TRBJ1-6 TRBV28 CASSLGGQGDQRGSPLHF
TRBJ1-3 TRBV10-3 CAISEWSSGNTIYF
TRBJ1-6 TRBV4-2 CASSQLTGEENSPLHF